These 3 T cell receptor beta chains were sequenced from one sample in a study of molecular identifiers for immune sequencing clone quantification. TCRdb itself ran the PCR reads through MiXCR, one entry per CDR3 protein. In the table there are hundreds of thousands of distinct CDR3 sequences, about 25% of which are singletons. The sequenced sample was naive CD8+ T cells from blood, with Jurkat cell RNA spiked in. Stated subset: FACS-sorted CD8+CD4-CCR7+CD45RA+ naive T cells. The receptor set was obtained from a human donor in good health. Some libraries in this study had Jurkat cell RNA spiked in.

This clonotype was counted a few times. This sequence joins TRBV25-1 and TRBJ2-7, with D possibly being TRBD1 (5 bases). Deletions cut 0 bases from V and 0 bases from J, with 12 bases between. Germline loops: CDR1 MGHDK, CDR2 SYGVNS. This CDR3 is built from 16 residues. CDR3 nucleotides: TGTGCCAGCAGTGAATATAGGCAGGGTAGCTCCTACGAGCAGTACTTC. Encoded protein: CASSEYRQGSSYEQYF.

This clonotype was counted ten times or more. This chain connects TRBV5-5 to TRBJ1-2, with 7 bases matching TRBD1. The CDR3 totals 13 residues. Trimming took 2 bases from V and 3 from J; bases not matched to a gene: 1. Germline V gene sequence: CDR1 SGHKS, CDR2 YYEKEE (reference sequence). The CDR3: CASSFTGDYGYTF. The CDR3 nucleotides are TGTGCCAGCAGCTTTACAGGGGACTATGGCTACACCTTC.

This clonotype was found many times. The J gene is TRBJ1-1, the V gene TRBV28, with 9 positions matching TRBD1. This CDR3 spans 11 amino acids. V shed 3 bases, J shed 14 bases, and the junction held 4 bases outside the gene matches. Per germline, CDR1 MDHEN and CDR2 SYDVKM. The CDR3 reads CASSLGTGKFF. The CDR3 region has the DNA TGTGCCAGCAGTTTGGGGACAGGGAAATTCTTT. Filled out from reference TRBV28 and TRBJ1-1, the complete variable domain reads DVKVTQSSRYLVKRTGEKVFLECVQDMDHENMFWYRQDPGLGLRLIYFSYDVKMKEKGDIPEGYSVSREKKERFSLILESASTNQTSMYLCASSLGTGKFFGQGTRLTVV.